The TCR beta chain under discussion was sequenced for a study of cytomegalovirus exposure and HLA in healthy donors. Study results and caveats: Some segments of the V type, notably TRBV6-2 and TRBV6-3, were excluded as indistinguishable. In an earlier analysis, in 540 or so donors, most V segments appeared productive either ~90% or ~30% of the time. CMV serostatus was the sole immune exposure data available.

As regards this clone: Its antigen is undetermined.

The PCR had 60 Vbeta and 13 Jbeta primers. Produced via immunoSEQ multiplex PCR; TCRdb's table is partial and in-frame only. The data contain around 180,000 clones, 71% of them seen just once; the ten biggest clones take up approximately 1.5%. Losses at the gene ends were 7 bases for V and 4 bases for J; bases not matched to a gene: 10. The CDR3 has 15 residues. Germline V CDR1 and CDR2: LGHNT, FRNRAP. J is TRBJ2-3 and V is TRBV12-5; 8 bases agree with TRBD1. The sequencing sample was made of PBMCs. The origin of this receptor is a girl under 18 in good health and CMV-seronegative. The CDR3 DNA sequence: TGTGCTAGTGCGGAAAGGGACAGGACTCCAGATACGCAGTATTTT. Residues: CASAERDRTPDTQYF.